The 28 T cell receptor beta chains below all came from one sample that was sequenced in a study of lymphopenia after photon versus proton radiotherapy. Profiling relied on immunoSEQ multiplex PCR, and the TCRdb table lists in-frame clones only, not all of them. The sample yields roughly 53,000 clones, 80% to 90% seen once. The sample consisted of peripheral blood, taken from a patient treated with photon-based radiotherapy. These TCRs come from a man aged 50 to 59 with gastric cancer.

This clone showed up just a few times. J is TRBJ1-5 and V is TRBV29-1, with a possible D match to TRBD1 (6 bases). Trimming stripped 4 bases from V and 6 bases from J, with 10 bases between. Germline CDR1 is SQVTM and CDR2 is ANQGSEA. The CDR3 runs 12 residues. For the CDR3, the DNA is TGCAGCGTTGCAGGGGAGGGTCAGCCCCAGCATTTT. Residues: CSVAGEGQPQHF.

The rearrangement joins TRBV30 to TRBJ1-5; 7 bases agree with TRBD1. V was clipped by 0 bases and J by 3 bases; unmatched bases: 5. Germline CDR1 and CDR2: GTSNPN and SVGIG (reference sequence). CDR3 length: 15 amino acids. Here the CDR3 reads CAWSVEGQFNQPQHF. The DNA of the CDR3 is TGTGCCTGGAGTGTAGAGGGACAGTTCAATCAGCCCCAGCATTTT. The variable domain in full, with the rest retrieved from reference TRBV30 and TRBJ1-5, is SQTIHQWPATLVQPVGSPLSLECTVEGTSNPNLYWYRQAAGRGLQLLFYSVGIGQISSEVPQNLSASRPQDRQFILSSKKLLLSDSGFYLCAWSVEGQFNQPQHFGDGTRLSIL.

The V call is TRBV28, the J call TRBJ2-5, with D unclear. There are 17 residues in the CDR3. Trimming stripped 2 bases from V and 7 bases from J, with 23 bases between. CDR1 MDHEN and CDR2 SYDVKM come from the germline V gene. For the CDR3, the DNA is TGTGCCAGCAGTTTAACCCCTGGGTCATCTGTAGGATGGACCCAGTACTTC. This codes for CASSLTPGSSVGWTQYF.

Comment on this clone: An end of the junction differs from the germline gene, which may be a read error. The V gene is TRBV5-4, the J gene TRBJ1-2; D unresolved. The germline CDR1 and CDR2 sequences are SGHNT and YYREEE (reference sequence). This CDR3 contains 8 residues. For the CDR3, the DNA is TGTGCCAGCACGGGCGGGGACTTC. Its translation is CASTGGDF. Combining the CDR3 with reference TRBV5-4 and TRBJ1-2 gives the whole variable domain ETGVTQSPTHLIKTRGQQVTLRCSSQSGHNTVSWYQQALGQGPQFIFQYYREEENGRGNFPPRFSGLQFPNYSSELNVNALELDDSALYLCASTGGDFGSGTRLTVV.

The genes are TRBV6-5 and TRBJ1-3; D is ambiguous. Germline-derived CDR1 and CDR2 are MNHEY and SVGAGI. CDR3 length equals 15 residues. The V gene lost 0 bases and the J gene lost 2 bases, with 8 bases spanning the gap. The CDR3 spells CASSYSNEAGNTIYF. The CDR3 DNA is TGTGCCAGCAGTTACTCGAACGAAGCTGGAAACACCATATATTTT.

The rearrangement uses TRBV6-5 and TRBJ2-1, with a possible D match to TRBD2 (6 bases). Germline V lookup: CDR1 MNHEY, CDR2 SVGAGI. The CDR3 extends over 16 amino acids. Trimming left V 0 bases short and J 9 bases short, with 18 bases between. The CDR3 spells CASSYSNSHKGGEQFF. The CDR3 DNA is TGTGCCAGCAGTTACTCTAACAGTCATAAGGGAGGTGAGCAGTTCTTC.

This clone was seen more than once but under ten times. The CDR3 spells CAWSKTSGRAADTQYF. CDR3 bases: TGTGCCTGGAGTAAAACGAGCGGGAGGGCTGCAGATACGCAGTATTTT. The chain joins TRBV30 to TRBJ2-3; 10 nucleotides align to TRBD2. The CDR3 totals 16 residues. CDR1 and CDR2 (germline): GTSNPN, SVGIG (reference sequence). The V gene end was trimmed by 2 bases and the J gene end by 4 bases; junction bases not matched to a gene: 9.

This clone was picked up a small number of times. The CDR3 loop reads CASSAGTGGFYEQYF. The CDR3 DNA reads TGTGCCAGCAGTGCCGGGACAGGGGGTTTTTACGAGCAGTACTTC. V usage is TRBV6-6 and J usage is TRBJ2-7, with 11 bases that match TRBD1. This CDR3 has 15 amino acids. The V and J ends lost 5 bases and 4 bases, in that order; junction bases with no gene match: 7. CDR1 and CDR2 from the germline V gene are MNHNY and SVGAGI (reference sequence).

The CDR3 sequence: CASSLDLTRDSGNTIYF. For the CDR3, the DNA is TGTGCCAGCAGCTTAGATTTAACCAGGGACTCTGGAAACACCATATATTTT. The chain uses TRBV7-9 and TRBJ1-3; maybe TRBD1 (5 bases). The CDR3 has 17 residues. V lost 1 base and J 0 bases, leaving 13 bases between the germline ends. CDR1 SEHNR and CDR2 FQNEAQ come from the germline V gene (reference sequence).

The chain links TRBV21-1 to TRBJ1-3; the table's D gene call, TRBD1, was not cross checked with the DNA. TRBV21-1 is designated a pseudogene. This CDR3 region has 20 residues. The CDR3 nucleotides are TGTGCCAGCAGCAACCCCATCCCCAACAGGGGGCGCATCTCTGGAAACACCATATATTTT. The encoded protein is CASSNPIPNRGRISGNTIYF.

This sequence joins TRBV7-9 and TRBJ1-1; D is possibly TRBD1 (5 bases). CDR3 length equals 12 residues. V lost 5 bases, J lost 3 bases, and 7 bases lay in between. Germline loops: CDR1 SEHNR, CDR2 FQNEAQ (reference sequence). The CDR3 bases are TGTGCCAGCAGCCGGGGGTACACTGAAGCTTTCTTT. This gives the protein CASSRGYTEAFF.

This clone was counted between two and nine times. V and J are TRBV4-1 and TRBJ2-7; 8 positions match TRBD2. This CDR3 comprises 15 residues. Trimming removed 2 bases from V and 2 bases from J; junction bases left unmatched: 5. From germline, CDR1 is MGHRA and CDR2 YSYEKL. CDR3 DNA: TGCGCCAGCAGCCAACCTGACGGGAGGGCCTACGAGCAGTACTTC. The encoded protein is CASSQPDGRAYEQYF.

The chain has TRBV29-1 and TRBJ2-3, with a possible D match to TRBD1 (5 bases). The germline CDR1 and CDR2 sequences are SQVTM and ANQGSEA. V was trimmed by 7 bases and J by 3 bases, leaving 17 bases between them. The CDR3 contains 14 residues. CDR3 sequence (DNA): TGCAGCGCCCAAACCCGGCCAGGGACAGATACGCAGTATTTT. Encoded protein: CSAQTRPGTDTQYF.

The chain couples TRBV19 to TRBJ1-2; no definite D call. V lost 6 bases, J lost 1 base, and 9 bases lay in between. Germline V lookup: CDR1 LNHDA, CDR2 SQIVND (reference sequence). The length of the CDR3 is 13 residues. The DNA of the CDR3 is TGTGCCAGTAGCGTTCAGGTTAACTATGGCTACACCTTC. It specifies CASSVQVNYGYTF.

J is TRBJ2-3 and V is TRBV6-5, with 9 bases that match TRBD2. Germline V lookup: CDR1 MNHEY, CDR2 SVGAGI. With V trimmed by 2 bases and J by 4 bases, 1 base remained unmatched. This CDR3 contains 14 residues. The CDR3 loop reads CASSYGLASDTQYF. CDR3 sequence (DNA): TGTGCCAGCAGTTACGGACTAGCGTCAGATACGCAGTATTTT.

The chain links TRBV5-8 to TRBJ2-7; TRBD1 aligns across 11 bases. V lost 7 bases and J lost 6; bases outside the gene matches: 18. The CDR3 is 17 amino acids. Germline CDR1 is SGHTS and CDR2 is YDEGEE. The CDR3 spells CASLRDRGNMGLREQYF. As DNA, the CDR3 is TGTGCCAGCCTCCGGGACAGGGGGAACATGGGGCTACGCGAGCAGTACTTC. The entire variable domain, with the rest obtained from reference TRBV5-8 and TRBJ2-7, is as follows: EAGVTQSPTHLIKTRGQQATLRCSPISGHTSVYWYQQALGLGLQFLLWYDEGEERNRGNFPPRFSGRQFPNYSSELNVNALELEDSALYLCASLRDRGNMGLREQYFGPGTRLTVT.

The CDR3 loop is CASSESWDGELFF. For the CDR3, the DNA is TGCGCCAGCAGTGAGTCGTGGGACGGGGAGCTGTTTTTT. The chain joins TRBV10-1 to TRBJ2-2; D unresolved. The CDR3 consists of 13 residues. Germline CDR1 is WNHNN and CDR2 is SYGVQD (reference sequence). Trimming cost V 0 bases and J 7 bases, with 6 bases left between them.

This clone was observed a few times. The chain couples TRBV10-2 to TRBJ2-7; the D is unclear. Trimming took 8 bases from V and 2 from J, leaving 13 bases between them. The CDR3 consists of 13 residues. Germline assignment: CDR1 WSHSY and CDR2 SAAADI. CDR3 sequence: CASRGPATYEQYF. Written as DNA, the CDR3 is TGCGCCAGCCGCGGTCCGGCAACCTACGAGCAGTACTTC.

The chain is built from TRBV19 and TRBJ2-6; D possibly uses TRBD1 or TRBD2 (6 bases each). Trimming removed 6 bases from V and 2 bases from J, with 11 bases in between. CDR1 and CDR2 (germline): LNHDA, SQIVND (reference sequence). There are 15 residues in the CDR3. The DNA for the CDR3 is TGTGCCAGTAGCTCACGGGGGCCTGGGGCCAACGTCCTGACTTTC. Residues: CASSSRGPGANVLTF.

The chain recombines TRBV6-4 with TRBJ1-4; no firm D call. Germline values: CDR1 MRHNA, CDR2 SNTAGT. V lost 6 bases and J lost 2, with 10 bases in between. The CDR3 has 14 amino acids. For the CDR3, the DNA is TGTGCCAGCAGGGAGGGAGGGACTAATGAAAAACTGTTTTTT. As protein: CASREGGTNEKLFF.

This clone showed up just once. V and J are TRBV10-3 and TRBJ2-1; 10 bases line up with TRBD2. The J segment lost 3 bases and the V segment lost 6 bases, leaving 14 bases of the junction unmatched. CDR3 length: 18 residues. Germline loops: CDR1 ENHRY, CDR2 SYGVKD. CDR3 sequence: CAISGGAAGTSVYNEQFF. The CDR3 region has the DNA TGTGCCATCAGCGGGGGCGCGGCCGGGACTAGCGTCTACAATGAGCAGTTCTTC.

The V call is TRBV7-8, the J call TRBJ2-3; 9 positions match TRBD1. This CDR3 is built from 16 residues. Per germline, CDR1 SGHVS and CDR2 FQNEAQ. V shed 5 bases, J shed 1 base, and the junction held 7 bases outside the gene matches. DNA of the CDR3: TGTGCCAGCAGCCTGAGGGACAGGGCCCGCACAGATACGCAGTATTTT. It encodes CASSLRDRARTDTQYF.

The V call is TRBV10-3, the J call TRBJ1-5; possibly TRBD1 for D (5 bases). Trimming removed 4 bases from V and 0 bases from J, with 10 bases in between. This CDR3 region has 15 residues. Germline V lookup: CDR1 ENHRY, CDR2 SYGVKD. The CDR3 sequence: CAISGTGGSNQPQHF. The CDR3 bases are TGTGCCATCAGTGGAACAGGTGGTAGCAATCAGCCCCAGCATTTT.

The V gene is TRBV30, the J gene TRBJ2-7; the D is unclear. Germline assignment: CDR1 GTSNPN and CDR2 SVGIG (reference sequence). The ends were cut back, 4 bases at V and 1 base at J, with 11 bases in the middle. This CDR3 region has 13 residues. The DNA of the CDR3 is TGTGCCTGGACGCTTCTCAGTTCCTACGAGCAGTACTTC. It encodes CAWTLLSSYEQYF.

The genes are TRBV5-1 and TRBJ2-5, with 10 bases fitting TRBD2. Per the germline V gene, CDR1 is SGHRS and CDR2 is YFSETQ. The CDR3 totals 18 residues. The trim removed 4 bases at V and 1 base at J, leaving 13 bases unmatched. In nucleotides, the CDR3 is TGCGCCAGCAGCCAAAGGGACCCGGGACTAGCGCCCCAAGAGACCCAGTACTTC. It is translated as CASSQRDPGLAPQETQYF. Together with reference TRBV5-1 and TRBJ2-5, the CDR3 gives the full variable domain: KAGVTQTPRYLIKTRGQQVTLSCSPISGHRSVSWYQQTPGQGLQFLFEYFSETQRNKGNFPGRFSGRQFSNSRSEMNVSTLELGDSALYLCASSQRDPGLAPQETQYFGPGTRLLVL.

The chain recombines TRBV28 with TRBJ1-1; 7 bases are a match to TRBD1. The CDR3 is 14 amino acids. CDR1 is MDHEN and CDR2 is SYDVKM in the germline V gene. Losses at the gene ends were 7 bases for V and 1 base for J; bases not matched to a gene: 6. The chain's CDR3 is CASTSTGPNTEAFF. CDR3 nucleotides: TGTGCCAGCACCTCGACAGGGCCGAACACTGAAGCTTTCTTT.

The chain uses TRBV30 and TRBJ1-1; TRBD1 might be the D (5 bases). V was pared by 3 bases and J by 0 bases, with 8 bases between. The germline CDR1 and CDR2 sequences are GTSNPN and SVGIG (reference sequence). This CDR3 spans 13 amino acids. The DNA of the CDR3 is TGTGCCTGGAGACAGGTCCTGAACACTGAAGCTTTCTTT. Encoded protein: CAWRQVLNTEAFF.

The chain carries TRBV4-2 and TRBJ2-2; TRBD2 matches at 8 bases. J was trimmed by 7 bases and V by 3 bases; bases with no gene match: 7. Germline V gives CDR1 LGHNA, CDR2 YNFKEQ. The CDR3 is made up of 15 amino acids. The CDR3 nucleotides read TGTGCCAGCAGCCAGCCGGGACTAGGGGACGGGGAGCTGTTTTTT. It translates to CASSQPGLGDGELFF.